Listed here are 11 T cell receptor beta chains from one sample, sequenced in a study of blood T cell repertoires in COVID-19. The data were produced by immunoSEQ multiplex PCR, yet TCRdb's version contains in-frame clones alone and is incomplete. The sample lists roughly 260,000 clones, 82% occurring once. The material sequenced was peripheral blood. The source of these receptors is a woman aged 70-85 years with acute or convalescent COVID-19.

V gene TRBV6-2 or TRBV6-3 combines with J gene TRBJ1-6, with D tentatively TRBD1 (6 bases). The CDR3 is 14 residues long. The germline gives CDR1 MNHEY, CDR2 SVGEGT. The germline V and J ends were trimmed by 1 base and 7 bases, with 8 bases remaining between them. CDR3 in amino acids: CASSYLQGNSPLHF. CDR3 sequence (DNA): TGTGCCAGCAGTTACTTACAGGGAAATTCACCCCTCCACTTT.

The chain couples TRBV10-3 to TRBJ1-2; 8 bases align to TRBD1. Germline assignment: CDR1 ENHRY and CDR2 SYGVKD. V lost 1 base, J lost 8 bases, and 6 bases stayed unmatched. The CDR3 is 14 residues long. DNA of the CDR3: TGTGCCATCAGTGAGTTGCAGGGGGCGTGGGGCTACACCTTC. As protein: CAISELQGAWGYTF.

This clone was seen more than once but under ten times. The genes are TRBV19 and TRBJ1-2, with 7 bases fitting TRBD1. J gave up 3 bases and V 8 bases, and 6 bases lay outside the gene matches. The CDR3 contains 13 residues. The germline gives CDR1 LNHDA, CDR2 SQIVND (reference sequence). CDR3 in amino acids: CASDSGTDYGYTF. The CDR3 DNA is TGTGCCAGTGACTCCGGGACAGACTATGGCTACACCTTC.

This clone occurred a few times. In nucleotides, the CDR3 is TGTGCCAGCAGCTTAGGGGTGCAGGGGTCTCAGCCCCAGCATTTT. Translation: CASSLGVQGSQPQHF. The chain recombines TRBV7-2 with TRBJ1-5, with a tentative D call TRBD1 (6 bases). Germline-derived CDR1 and CDR2 are SGHTA and FQGNSA. Trimming pared 1 base from V and 6 bases from J, leaving 13 bases between. This CDR3 contains 15 residues. Full variable domain (remainder filled in from reference TRBV7-2 and TRBJ1-5): GAGVSQSPSNKVTEKGKDVELRCDPISGHTALYWYRQSLGQGLEFLIYFQGNSAPDKSGLPSDRFSAERTGGSVSTLTIQRTQQEDSAVYLCASSLGVQGSQPQHFGDGTRLSIL.

The chain joins TRBV19 to TRBJ1-6; unclear D gene. The germline V and J ends were trimmed by 3 bases and 10 bases, with 19 bases remaining between them. The CDR3 runs to 16 residues. Germline lookup yields CDR1 LNHDA and CDR2 SQIVND (reference sequence). Written as DNA, the CDR3 is TGTGCCAGTAGTATGCGGCAGCAGTCGGAGAAATCACCCCTCCACTTT. Protein sequence: CASSMRQQSEKSPLHF. The variable domain in full, with the rest retrieved from reference TRBV19 and TRBJ1-6, is DGGITQSPKYLFRKEGQNVTLSCEQNLNHDAMYWYRQDPGQGLRLIYYSQIVNDFQKGDIAEGYSVSREKKESFPLTVTSAQKNPTAFYLCASSMRQQSEKSPLHFGNGTRLTVT.

The V gene is TRBV19, the J gene TRBJ1-4; D may be TRBD1 (5 bases). The CDR3 has 15 amino acids. CDR1 LNHDA and CDR2 SQIVND come from the germline V gene (reference sequence). Between the trimmed V and J ends, which lost 5 bases and 7 bases, there was a span of 17 bases. The CDR3 protein is CASSSAVGGFEKLFF. Here the CDR3 DNA reads TGTGCCAGTAGTTCGGCTGTCGGGGGTTTTGAAAAACTGTTTTTT.

V gene TRBV7-2 combines with J gene TRBJ1-1, with 7 bases aligning to TRBD1. V was clipped by 5 bases and J by 5 bases; unmatched bases: 11. Per germline, CDR1 SGHTA and CDR2 FQGNSA. The CDR3 is 15 amino acids. In nucleotides, the CDR3 is TGTGCCAGCAGCGTCGACAGGGTAAGGCGGACTGAAGCTTTCTTT. Protein sequence: CASSVDRVRRTEAFF.

The rearrangement links TRBV6-5 to TRBJ1-5; no clear D. The ends were cut back, 8 bases at V and 3 bases at J, with 11 bases in the middle. This CDR3 spans 13 amino acids. The germline V gene has CDR1 MNHEY and CDR2 SVGAGI. The CDR3 reads CASGRRTNQPQHF. In DNA, the CDR3 is TGTGCCAGCGGGAGGAGAACCAATCAGCCCCAGCATTTT.

The chain links TRBV9 to TRBJ1-1; no reliable D call. The CDR3 totals 13 residues. Germline CDR1 and CDR2: SGDLS and YYNGEE. V was cut by 6 bases and J by 1 base, with 10 bases left in between. Here the CDR3 reads CASNFAGNTEAFF. For the CDR3, the DNA is TGTGCCAGCAATTTTGCCGGGAACACTGAAGCTTTCTTT.

This chain connects TRBV19 to TRBJ1-2, with a possible D match to TRBD1 (5 bases). Deletions cut 7 bases from V and 5 bases from J, with 26 bases between. This CDR3 has 17 residues. Germline CDR1 LNHDA, CDR2 SQIVND (reference sequence). CDR3 sequence reads: CASTAGRDVSFLYGYTF. The CDR3 DNA is TGTGCCAGTACGGCCGGCAGGGATGTATCCTTTCTTTATGGCTACACCTTC.

The V call is TRBV6-5, the J call TRBJ2-5; TRBD1 might be the D (5 bases). The germline V gene has CDR1 MNHEY and CDR2 SVGAGI. V was pared by 7 bases and J by 4 bases, with 7 bases between. This CDR3 comprises 11 residues. CDR3: CASTQGETQYF. In DNA, the CDR3 is TGTGCCAGCACGCAGGGAGAGACCCAGTACTTC.